Below are 20 T cell receptor beta chains sequenced from a single sample in a study of control samples from healthy donors and cancer patients. Method: immunoSEQ multiplex PCR; TCRdb's copy keeps in-frame clones and lacks some. The sample shows some 140,000 clones, roughly 92% of them seen only once. Sequencing input: blood. The receptors originated from a man aged 25 to 40 in good health.

Here the CDR3 DNA reads TGCAGTGCGGGTGGCCGGGCTGAAGCTTTCTTT. Protein product: CSAGGRAEAFF. This rearrangement joins TRBV20-1 to TRBJ1-1, with D unclear. This CDR3 has 11 residues. V lost 6 bases and J 6 bases, leaving 11 bases between the germline ends. Germline CDR1 is DFQATT and CDR2 is SNEGSKA (reference sequence).

This sequence joins TRBV7-9 and TRBJ2-7; D may match TRBD1 or TRBD2 (5 bases each). The V end lost 5 bases, the J end lost 7 bases, and 15 bases lay between the germline ends. CDR1 is SEHNR and CDR2 is FQNEAQ in the germline V gene (reference sequence). The CDR3 consists of 13 residues. The CDR3 bases are TGTGCCAGCAGCCAAACTTTTGGGGGTGAGCAGTACTTC. Its protein is CASSQTFGGEQYF.

The genes are TRBV11-2 and TRBJ2-1; 11 bases are a match to TRBD2. The V gene's germline CDR1 is SGHAT and CDR2 FQNNGV. With 3 bases clipped from V and 0 bases from J, the junction kept 10 bases outside the gene matches. The CDR3 consists of 19 residues. The CDR3 nucleotides are TGTGCCAGCAGCTTTCGCTCAATCGGGACTAGCGGCTCCTACAATGAGCAGTTCTTC. It translates to CASSFRSIGTSGSYNEQFF. The full variable domain, in which reference TRBV11-2 and TRBJ2-1 provide the parts outside the CDR3, is EAGVAQSPRYKIIEKRQSVAFWCNPISGHATLYWYQQILGQGPKLLIQFQNNGVVDDSQLPKDRFSAERLKGVDSTLKIQPAKLEDSAVYLCASSFRSIGTSGSYNEQFFGPGTRLTVL.

The V gene is TRBV10-2, the J gene TRBJ1-1, with D possibly being TRBD1 (6 bases). CDR1 and CDR2 (germline): WSHSY, SAAADI. The CDR3 is made up of 12 amino acids. Between the trimmed V and J ends, which lost 9 bases and 11 bases, there was a span of 19 bases. The CDR3, as DNA: TGCGCCAGTAAACAGGGTATGGTGTCGGCTTTCTTT. Its translation is CASKQGMVSAFF.

This chain uses TRBV6-6 with TRBJ1-2; D is unresolved. Germline V gene sequence: CDR1 MNHNY, CDR2 SVGAGI (reference sequence). V was cut by 0 bases and J by 2 bases, with 10 bases left in between. This CDR3 spans 15 amino acids. The CDR3 coding sequence is TGTGCCAGCAGTTACTCGGGCACGGGAAACTATGGCTACACCTTC. It yields the protein CASSYSGTGNYGYTF.

CDR3 in amino acids: CASTPSGQTYEQYF. DNA for the CDR3: TGTGCCAGCACTCCATCAGGACAGACCTACGAGCAGTACTTC. The genes are TRBV28 and TRBJ2-7; tentative D call: TRBD1 (6 bases). Looked up from germline, CDR1 is MDHEN and CDR2 is SYDVKM. Trimming took off 7 bases at V and 2 bases at J, with 15 bases between the two ends. CDR3 size: 14 residues.

The CDR3 DNA sequence: TGTGCTAGTGGTTTACCCGGGACTAGTGCTTACGAGCAGTACTTC. Amino acid sequence: CASGLPGTSAYEQYF. This rearrangement joins TRBV12-5 to TRBJ2-7; TRBD2 matches 8 bases. Unmatched junction bases numbered 8, after V lost 3 bases and J lost 4 bases. CDR1 is LGHNT and CDR2 is FRNRAP in the germline V gene. This CDR3 has 15 amino acids.

The chain has TRBV6-5 and TRBJ2-2; TRBD2 is a possible D gene (6 bases). CDR1 and CDR2 (germline): MNHEY, SVGAGI. The V end was cut by 6 bases, the J end by 3 bases, with 8 bases between. CDR3 length: 13 amino acids. The CDR3 bases are TGTGCCAGCAGGGACTACGACACCGGGGAGCTGTTTTTT. Protein product: CASRDYDTGELFF.

J is TRBJ1-2 and V is TRBV10-3; D ambiguous. The germline V and J ends were trimmed by 0 bases and 6 bases, with 11 bases remaining between them. Germline V gene lookup returns CDR1 ENHRY and CDR2 SYGVKD. The CDR3 extends over 14 amino acids. CDR3 sequence reads: CAISESRADDGYTF. CDR3 nucleotides: TGTGCCATCAGTGAGTCGAGGGCAGATGATGGCTACACCTTC.

The chain joins TRBV30 to TRBJ1-5, with D possibly TRBD1 on 5 matching bases. Germline V gene lookup returns CDR1 GTSNPN and CDR2 SVGIG (reference sequence). Trimming removed 5 bases at V and 4 bases at J, with 15 bases between. The CDR3 is 14 amino acids. This CDR3 is CAWSNLAGNQPQHF. In DNA form, the CDR3 reads TGTGCCTGGTCGAATTTAGCAGGGAATCAGCCCCAGCATTTT.

V usage is TRBV7-3 and J usage is TRBJ2-1, with TRBD2 matching 7 bases. Losses at the gene ends were 5 bases for V and 7 bases for J; bases not matched to a gene: 11. From germline, CDR1 is SGHTA and CDR2 FQGTGA. The CDR3 runs 15 residues. The CDR3 coding sequence is TGTGCCAGCAGCGCGAGACCAGCGGGACGTAATGAGCAGTTCTTC. This sequence encodes CASSARPAGRNEQFF.

The rearrangement joins TRBV28 to TRBJ1-3; the D is unclear. The CDR3 extends over 16 amino acids. Germline V gene data show CDR1 as MDHEN and CDR2 as SYDVKM. Trimming removed 3 bases at V and 4 bases at J, with 16 bases between. In DNA form, the CDR3 reads TGTGCCAGCAGTTTCTCCGGACGTTGGTCGGGAAACACCATATATTTT. It yields the protein CASSFSGRWSGNTIYF.

The chain has TRBV12-5 and TRBJ2-5, with D maybe TRBD2 (5 bases). CDR1 LGHNT and CDR2 FRNRAP come from the germline V gene. The V gene lost 1 base and the J gene lost 1 base, with 10 bases spanning the gap. The CDR3 is made up of 15 amino acids. In DNA form, the CDR3 reads TGTGCTAGTGGTTTGGGCCTAGCCGGCCAAGAGACCCAGTACTTC. Translating it yields CASGLGLAGQETQYF.

The chain couples TRBV30 to TRBJ2-2, with 11 positions matching TRBD2. The germline gives CDR1 GTSNPN, CDR2 SVGIG (reference sequence). J was trimmed by 0 bases and V by 3 bases; bases with no gene match: 15. This CDR3 has 20 residues. The CDR3 nucleotides are TGTGCCTGGAGAAGGGGGGAAACTAGCGGGAGAATATCGAACACCGGGGAGCTGTTTTTT. This encodes CAWRRGETSGRISNTGELFF.

This clone was picked up a small number of times. The chain links TRBV7-2 to TRBJ1-4; TRBD1 is a possible D gene (5 bases). The CDR3 consists of 12 residues. Germline CDR1 SGHTA, CDR2 FQGNSA. V was shortened by 2 bases and J by 12 bases, with 10 bases between the two germline ends. Here the CDR3 reads CASSLTSGQLFF. The CDR3 DNA reads TGTGCCAGCAGCTTAACTTCGGGACAACTGTTTTTT. Variable domain in full (rest from reference TRBV7-2 and TRBJ1-4): GAGVSQSPSNKVTEKGKDVELRCDPISGHTALYWYRQSLGQGLEFLIYFQGNSAPDKSGLPSDRFSAERTGGSVSTLTIQRTQQEDSAVYLCASSLTSGQLFFGSGTQLSVL.

V is TRBV18 and J is TRBJ2-1; 7 positions match TRBD1. Germline lookup yields CDR1 KGHSH and CDR2 LQKENI. This CDR3 is 15 amino acids long. Trimming at V came to 5 bases and at J to 0 bases, leaving 4 bases not matched to a gene. CDR3: CASSSGQNSYNEQFF. DNA of the CDR3: TGTGCCAGCTCATCGGGACAGAACTCCTACAATGAGCAGTTCTTC.

The chain carries TRBV6-4 and TRBJ1-6, with no clear D. Germline V gives CDR1 MRHNA, CDR2 SNTAGT. V shed 9 bases and J shed 7 bases, with 16 bases lying between them. The CDR3 has 14 residues. The CDR3 here is CASSPGPANSPLHF. The CDR3 DNA sequence: TGTGCCAGTTCCCCCGGGCCAGCCAATTCACCCCTCCACTTT.

This chain links TRBV25-1 with TRBJ1-5; the D gene is possibly TRBD1 (5 bases). The germline V gene has CDR1 MGHDK and CDR2 SYGVNS. There are 16 residues in the CDR3. The ends were cut back, 2 bases at V and 4 bases at J, with 15 bases in the middle. CDR3 DNA sequence: TGTGCCAGCAGTGAAGGGGGGGGGTTGGCTAATCAGCCCCAGCATTTT. Translation gives CASSEGGGLANQPQHF.

This chain's CDR3 is CASSLHGADTGNTIYF. The CDR3 nucleotides read TGTGCCAGCAGCCTACATGGGGCCGACACTGGAAACACCATATATTTT. The J gene is TRBJ1-3, the V gene TRBV7-9, with D tentatively TRBD1 (5 bases). Between the trimmed V and J ends, which lost 5 bases and 2 bases, there was a span of 16 bases. This CDR3 has 16 amino acids. Germline-derived CDR1 and CDR2 are SEHNR and FQNEAQ (reference sequence).

The chain employs TRBV7-8 and TRBJ2-1; possibly TRBD2 for D (6 bases). The CDR3 is 15 residues long. V was pared by 3 bases and J by 4 bases, with 13 bases between. From germline, CDR1 is SGHVS and CDR2 FQNEAQ. CDR3 region: CASSLVSGLYNEQFF. The DNA of the CDR3 is TGTGCCAGCAGCTTGGTCAGCGGGCTTTACAATGAGCAGTTCTTC.